These 29 T cell receptor beta chains were all obtained from the same sample, sequenced in a study of regulatory T cells. Study-level findings and limits: In CD3G-deficient patients, conventional CD4+ T cells were enriched for hydrophobic CDR3 residues at positions 6 and 7.

These TCRs are of unknown antigen specificity. Primers: 52 TRBV forward and 13 TRBJ reverse. The method was immunoSEQ multiplex PCR; TCRdb's version includes in-frame clones alone and lacks a portion of them. The sample records approximately 31,000 clones, 93% being singletons. The material sequenced was conventional CD4+ T cells sorted from blood. These receptors were collected from a child under 10 years old with CD3G deficiency.

The rearrangement links TRBV11-2 to TRBJ2-7, with 9 bases that match TRBD2. The junction had 4 bases not matched to a gene; V was cut back by 0 bases and J by 4 bases. Germline loops: CDR1 SGHAT, CDR2 FQNNGV. This CDR3 contains 15 residues. The CDR3 nucleotides read TGTGCCAGCAGCTTAGAAGCTAGCGGGATATACGAGCAGTACTTC. Amino acid sequence: CASSLEASGIYEQYF. The entire variable domain, with the rest obtained from reference TRBV11-2 and TRBJ2-7, is as follows: EAGVAQSPRYKIIEKRQSVAFWCNPISGHATLYWYQQILGQGPKLLIQFQNNGVVDDSQLPKDRFSAERLKGVDSTLKIQPAKLEDSAVYLCASSLEASGIYEQYFGPGTRLTVT.

The V and J genes are TRBV28 and TRBJ2-2; no clear D gene. The germline gives CDR1 MDHEN, CDR2 SYDVKM. V was clipped by 2 bases and J by 4 bases, with 11 bases between them. This CDR3 is built from 15 residues. The CDR3 is CASSLGLGFTGELFF. The CDR3 nucleotides read TGTGCCAGCAGTTTAGGCCTAGGCTTCACCGGGGAGCTGTTTTTT.

The chain recombines TRBV28 with TRBJ2-7, with 8 bases aligning to TRBD2. CDR3 length: 16 residues. Germline-derived CDR1 and CDR2 are MDHEN and SYDVKM. Germline trimming cut 3 bases from V and 9 bases from J; bases unmatched to any gene: 16. The CDR3 is CASSFLSGNALGRQYF. As DNA, the CDR3 is TGTGCCAGCAGTTTCCTTAGCGGGAACGCCCTCGGGAGGCAGTACTTC. The full variable domain, rest sourced from reference TRBV28 and TRBJ2-7, is DVKVTQSSRYLVKRTGEKVFLECVQDMDHENMFWYRQDPGLGLRLIYFSYDVKMKEKGDIPEGYSVSREKKERFSLILESASTNQTSMYLCASSFLSGNALGRQYFGPGTRLTVT.

On this clone itself: One end of the junction fails to match germline, which may point to a read error. The V gene is TRBV6-1, the J gene TRBJ1-1; D is uncertain. CDR1 MNHNS and CDR2 SASEGT come from the germline V gene. CDR3 size: 14 residues. The CDR3 sequence: CASSEGGGVFANIF. The CDR3 region has the DNA TGTGCCAGCAGTGAGGGAGGAGGTGTTTTTGCGAACATCTTT.

This sequence joins TRBV5-1 and TRBJ1-1, with a weak D call TRBD1 (5 bases). Germline CDR1 and CDR2: SGHRS and YFSETQ. The V and J ends lost 2 bases and 1 base respectively, with 9 bases between them. The CDR3 is 14 amino acids. The CDR3 protein is CASSFRGKNTEAFF. The CDR3 coding sequence is TGCGCCAGCAGCTTTCGGGGGAAGAACACTGAAGCTTTCTTT.

The rearrangement uses TRBV5-1 and TRBJ2-2; TRBD2 matches at 7 bases. The CDR3 covers 15 residues. V trimming: 3 bases; J trimming: 6 bases; junction bases outside the gene matches: 8. The germline gives CDR1 SGHRS, CDR2 YFSETQ. The CDR3 nucleotides read TGCGCCAGCAGCTACGGGGGGAGTCGATCCGGGGAGCTGTTTTTT. It encodes CASSYGGSRSGELFF.

The V gene is TRBV28, the J gene TRBJ2-1; no definite D call. The CDR3 consists of 12 residues. The germline V gene encodes CDR1 MDHEN and CDR2 SYDVKM. The ends were cut back, 2 bases at V and 7 bases at J, with 6 bases in the middle. DNA of the CDR3: TGTGCCAGCAGTTTAATGGAGAATGAGCAGTTCTTC. Amino acids: CASSLMENEQFF.

The chain joins TRBV5-1 to TRBJ2-1; 10 nucleotides agree with TRBD2. J gave up 7 bases and V 7 bases, and 11 bases lay outside the gene matches. The CDR3 runs to 15 residues. The germline CDR1 and CDR2 sequences are SGHRS and YFSETQ. CDR3 DNA: TGCGCCAGCTCCTCCGGGACTAGCGATAGGAATGAGCAGTTCTTC. It specifies CASSSGTSDRNEQFF.

The J gene is TRBJ1-5, the V gene TRBV6-1; 7 bases align to TRBD1. V was pared by 4 bases and J by 6 bases, with 12 bases of the junction left unmatched. The CDR3 totals 16 residues. Germline CDR1 is MNHNS and CDR2 is SASEGT. CDR3 DNA: TGTGCCAGCAGTGGACAGATCAGGGGGAGGGGTCAGCCCCAGCATTTT. Its translation: CASSGQIRGRGQPQHF.

The rearrangement uses TRBV30 and TRBJ2-3; 7 bases are shared with TRBD2. The length of the CDR3 is 14 residues. The V segment lost 7 bases and the J segment 1 base; nucleotides outside the gene matches: 8. The germline V gene has CDR1 GTSNPN and CDR2 SVGIG (reference sequence). The CDR3 bases are TGTGCCTTTTCCGGGCTAGCGGGCACAGATACGCAGTATTTT. Translated: CAFSGLAGTDTQYF.

The rearrangement joins TRBV6-1 to TRBJ2-3, with TRBD1 as a possible D gene (5 bases). Trimming cost V 4 bases and J 12 bases, with 11 bases left between them. Germline values: CDR1 MNHNS, CDR2 SASEGT. The CDR3 has 11 amino acids. CDR3 region: CASSGGRDQYF. CDR3 nucleotides: TGTGCCAGCAGTGGTGGCAGGGATCAGTATTTT.

V and J are TRBV7-9 and TRBJ2-2; 9 bases line up with TRBD1. The germline gives CDR1 SEHNR, CDR2 FQNEAQ (reference sequence). The V segment lost 11 bases and the J segment 3 bases; nucleotides outside the gene matches: 7. This CDR3 has 14 amino acids. The CDR3 region is CAYNRQGDTGELFF. The CDR3 DNA is TGTGCCTACAACCGACAGGGGGACACCGGGGAGCTGTTTTTT.

The genes are TRBV5-1 and TRBJ2-1; 11 nucleotides match TRBD2. After removal of 5 bases from V and 7 bases from J, the junction contained 5 bases not matched to a gene. Germline V gene data show CDR1 as SGHRS and CDR2 as YFSETQ. The CDR3 runs to 14 residues. CDR3 residues: CASRRTSGQNEQFF. Here the CDR3 DNA reads TGCGCCAGCAGGAGGACTAGCGGGCAGAATGAGCAGTTCTTC.

This clone appeared once. This rearrangement joins TRBV6-1 to TRBJ1-1; the match to TRBD1 covers 10 bases. The germline V gene has CDR1 MNHNS and CDR2 SASEGT. The CDR3 runs to 15 residues. V lost 6 bases to trimming and J lost 4 bases; unmatched junction nucleotides: 8. DNA of the CDR3: TGTGCCAGCAGAAGACAGGGGGCGATAGGCACTGAAGCTTTCTTT. Translation gives CASRRQGAIGTEAFF.

The chain carries TRBV18 and TRBJ2-3, with unresolved D. The germline V gene has CDR1 KGHSH and CDR2 LQKENI. V lost 3 bases and J lost 0, with 4 bases in between. The CDR3 runs to 13 residues. CDR3 loop: CASSPLSTDTQYF. The CDR3 DNA sequence: TGTGCCAGCTCACCGCTGAGCACAGATACGCAGTATTTT.

This sequence joins TRBV6-1 and TRBJ1-1; no clear D. The CDR3 runs to 14 residues. Germline CDR1 MNHNS, CDR2 SASEGT. V was cut by 3 bases and J by 0 bases, with 8 bases left in between. CDR3 protein: CASSDYRVNTEAFF. As DNA, the CDR3 is TGTGCCAGCAGTGATTACAGAGTGAACACTGAAGCTTTCTTT.

The chain joins TRBV6-1 to TRBJ1-5, with D perhaps TRBD1 (5 bases). Trimming took off 2 bases at V and 9 bases at J, with 17 bases between the two ends. CDR1 and CDR2 (germline): MNHNS, SASEGT. The length of the CDR3 is 15 residues. CDR3 sequence reads: CASSELGTQGRPQHF. As DNA, the CDR3 is TGTGCCAGCAGTGAACTGGGGACGCAAGGGCGGCCCCAGCATTTT.

The rearrangement links TRBV19 to TRBJ2-1, with D possibly matching TRBD2 (5 bases). The V end lost 5 bases, the J end lost 9 bases, and 14 bases lay between the germline ends. The germline V gene has CDR1 LNHDA and CDR2 SQIVND (reference sequence). The CDR3 is 13 amino acids. CDR3 in DNA: TGTGCCAGTAGTGGCTCTTCTGGGAGTGAGCAGTTCTTC. This gives the protein CASSGSSGSEQFF.

V and J are TRBV23-1 and TRBJ2-5; weak D call: TRBD1 (5 bases). TRBV23-1 is sorted into the ORF group, with uncertain function. The CDR3 runs 16 residues. Trimming took 0 bases from V and 6 from J, leaving 17 bases between them. In DNA, the CDR3 is TGCGCCAGCAGTCAATCGGGTGGGCAGGGCGGTAAGACCCAGTACTTC. It specifies CASSQSGGQGGKTQYF.

The chain uses TRBV6-5 and TRBJ1-2; D is uncertain. The CDR3 is 13 amino acids. CDR1 and CDR2 (germline): MNHEY, SVGAGI. Trimming removed 0 bases at V and 5 bases at J, with 7 bases between. The CDR3 DNA reads as TGTGCCAGCAGTTACTCGCGAGGTTATGGCTACACCTTC. This gives the protein CASSYSRGYGYTF.

V gene TRBV28 combines with J gene TRBJ2-1; 10 bases fit TRBD2. Per the germline V gene, CDR1 is MDHEN and CDR2 is SYDVKM. Trimming cost V 5 bases and J 5 bases; bases outside gene matches: 6. This CDR3 comprises 15 residues. CDR3 in amino acids: CASSPWTSGHNEQFF. The CDR3 DNA sequence: TGTGCCAGCAGTCCCTGGACTAGCGGACACAATGAGCAGTTCTTC.

This chain joins TRBV27 and TRBJ2-2, with a possible D match to TRBD2 (6 bases). This CDR3 contains 16 residues. Germline CDR1 MNHEY, CDR2 SMNVEV (reference sequence). V was clipped by 6 bases and J by 7 bases, with 21 bases between them. CDR3 in DNA: TGTGCCAGCAGACCGACCTACCCGACCGGGGGCGGGGAGCTGTTTTTT. It specifies CASRPTYPTGGGELFF.

The genes are TRBV21-1 and TRBJ1-1; TRBD1, as called in the table, went unchecked against the DNA. TRBV21-1 is a pseudogene segment. CDR3 length: 11 amino acids. CDR3 nucleotide sequence: TGTGCCAGCAATACAGGCTCTGAAGCTTTCTTT. It yields the protein CASNTGSEAFF.

This clone was counted between two and nine times. The chain uses TRBV5-1 and TRBJ1-2, with 7 bases fitting TRBD1. CDR1 is SGHRS and CDR2 is YFSETQ in the germline V gene. The CDR3 spans 14 residues. Germline trimming cut 4 bases from V and 0 bases from J; bases unmatched to any gene: 3. The CDR3 spells CASSRDSTNYGYTF. CDR3 coding DNA: TGCGCCAGCAGCCGGGACAGTACTAACTATGGCTACACCTTC.

The CDR3 region is CASSFSGTTQYF. CDR3 nucleotide sequence: TGTGCCAGCAGTTTCTCGGGAACTACGCAGTATTTT. The V and J genes are TRBV28 and TRBJ2-3; TRBD2 is a possible D gene (5 bases). The germline CDR1 and CDR2 sequences are MDHEN and SYDVKM. The germline V and J ends were trimmed by 3 bases and 8 bases, with 9 bases remaining between them. The CDR3 covers 12 residues. Together with reference TRBV28 and TRBJ2-3, the CDR3 gives the full variable domain: DVKVTQSSRYLVKRTGEKVFLECVQDMDHENMFWYRQDPGLGLRLIYFSYDVKMKEKGDIPEGYSVSREKKERFSLILESASTNQTSMYLCASSFSGTTQYFGPGTRLTVL.

CDR3 nucleotide sequence: TGTGCCAGCAGTTTATTTCGGGGAGAAGCTGCTTTCTTT. Its translation: CASSLFRGEAAFF. This rearrangement joins TRBV28 to TRBJ1-1, with D unresolved. Trimming removed 1 base at V and 11 bases at J, with 14 bases between. Looked up from germline, CDR1 is MDHEN and CDR2 is SYDVKM. This CDR3 has 13 amino acids.

The CDR3: CASSTGNQETQYF. The CDR3 nucleotides are TGTGCCAGCAGCACGGGTAACCAAGAGACCCAGTACTTC. V is TRBV7-6 and J is TRBJ2-5; D unclear. The CDR3 runs 13 residues. Trimming shortened V by 5 bases and J by 0 bases, and 7 bases separated the two germline ends. The germline V gene encodes CDR1 SGHVS and CDR2 FNYEAQ. The complete variable domain, with remaining parts taken from reference TRBV7-6 and TRBJ2-5, reads GAGVSQSPRYKVTKRGQDVALRCDPISGHVSLYWYRQALGQGPEFLTYFNYEAQQDKSGLPNDRFSAERPEGSISTLTIQRTEQRDSAMYRCASSTGNQETQYFGPGTRLLVL.

V usage is TRBV28 and J usage is TRBJ1-1; the D gene is possibly TRBD1 (5 bases). This CDR3 spans 13 amino acids. Trimming took 5 bases from V and 4 from J, leaving 11 bases between them. Germline-derived CDR1 and CDR2 are MDHEN and SYDVKM. DNA of the CDR3: TGTGCCAGCAGTCCGGGACGGGCCACTGAAGCTTTCTTT. This encodes CASSPGRATEAFF.

The table lists this clone with a count of one. The chain joins TRBV28 to TRBJ1-1; 7 bases are shared with TRBD1. Germline loops: CDR1 MDHEN, CDR2 SYDVKM. Trimming cost V 1 base and J 4 bases; bases outside gene matches: 6. This CDR3 has 15 residues. The CDR3 loop reads CASSLSRGGVTEAFF. The CDR3 nucleotides are TGTGCCAGCAGTTTATCCAGGGGGGGCGTCACTGAAGCTTTCTTT.